Reported below is one T cell receptor beta chain. This clonotype was counted many times. The clone's antigen remains unknown. One base away there is no much larger clone; base qualities are not given. V lost 4 bases and J lost 4 bases; the stretch between them is 17 bases long. Measured from the cysteine to the phenylalanine, the CDR3 is 15 residues long. Just CDR3 DNA is preserved here, 45 bases in frame from base 1. Taken from the germline V gene, the CDR1 and CDR2 loops are SGHRS and YFSETQ. This entry is derived from a study of neurological immune-mediated disorders (dated by TCRdb to the late 2010s). Regarding the study in general: Peripheral blood TCR-beta repertoires from HTLV-I-associated myelopathy (HAM/TSP) patients, multiple sclerosis patients and healthy controls were compared by UMI-based sequencing. The 90 to 120 TCR-beta libraries covered PBMC samples along with longitudinal samples, technical triplicates, and paired sorted CD4+ and CD8+ T-cell subsets. Of the approximately 70 subjects in the cohort, some 15 were HAM/TSP patients, 34 were multiple sclerosis patients, and around 20 were healthy controls.

The healthy controls were volunteers from a blood bank in Maryland, USA. Unsorted PBMC libraries were generated from 2 million PBMCs stored in RNAlater at -80 °C until RNA extraction. Peripheral blood was subjected to Ficoll-Hypaque density gradient centrifugation to isolate PBMCs, which were then cryopreserved in liquid nitrogen. Results the study describes overall, beyond this receptor: Expanded clones from different subjects shared no identical CDR3 amino acid sequences, which suggests that TCR-beta repertoires were private in all groups. The highest TCR clonal expansion was observed in HAM/TSP patients, whereas the lowest was observed in MS patients, even when compared with healthy controls.

cDNA was synthesized by template-switch 5'RACE using a primer with a 10-nucleotide random unique molecular identifier that tagged each TCR transcript. Over 180 million TCR-beta sequences, covering 15-18 subjects, were produced in each sequencing run. Total RNA was extracted with the RNeasy kit. TCR-beta VDJ regions were amplified with primers for the TCR constant region and the 5'RACE anchor, using the KAPA Real-time Library Amplification kit. A first PCR added sample indexes and Illumina adaptors, and a second PCR then raised library yield. After purification with Ampure beads, the TCR product of roughly 650 bp was size-selected on a 2% E-gel SizeSelection system. Library quality was checked on a Bioanalyzer, concentration was measured with Qubit, and libraries were quantified with the Kapa Library Quantification kit before pooling. An Illumina HiSeq 2500 sequenced the libraries paired-end 2 x 150 bp. To increase sequence diversity, roughly 23-30% phiX was spiked into each library pool. The authors' pipeline ran thus. The UMI-based MiGEC pipeline processed quality-filtered reads and removed over 80% of raw TCR sequences during error correction. IMGT germline references were used for aligning VDJ genes, and each clonotype was defined as a unique CDR3 amino acid sequence together with its V-J genes. Clonal expansion, Shannon diversity and CDR3 relatedness were evaluated with VDJtools (CalcPairwiseDistances, ClusterSamples), while phylogenetic trees were built in CLCbio workbench. A clone was classed as expanded if it had 8 or more unique UMIs, a cutoff based on coefficient-of-variation modelling across technical triplicates. The public reads were run again by TCRdb, first through fastp at Q25 and then through MiXCR, and only productive beta chains were kept. Identical CDR3 protein sequences are pooled into one entry, listed with their most common genes and DNA. The V and J calls shown here were made by TCRdb, not taken from the authors' results. This sample lists around 40,000 distinct CDR3 sequences; about 13% were detected once. 1.3% of the sample belongs to the ten largest clones.

The clonotype comes from a female donor in good health. The sample consisted of PBMCs. The V gene is TRBV5-1 and the J gene is TRBJ1-1; no D gene is confidently identified. CDR3 reads: CASSLGRRSGTEAFF. The bases read TGCGCCAGCAGCCTAGGACGGAGGTCGGGCACTGAAGCTTTCTTT.